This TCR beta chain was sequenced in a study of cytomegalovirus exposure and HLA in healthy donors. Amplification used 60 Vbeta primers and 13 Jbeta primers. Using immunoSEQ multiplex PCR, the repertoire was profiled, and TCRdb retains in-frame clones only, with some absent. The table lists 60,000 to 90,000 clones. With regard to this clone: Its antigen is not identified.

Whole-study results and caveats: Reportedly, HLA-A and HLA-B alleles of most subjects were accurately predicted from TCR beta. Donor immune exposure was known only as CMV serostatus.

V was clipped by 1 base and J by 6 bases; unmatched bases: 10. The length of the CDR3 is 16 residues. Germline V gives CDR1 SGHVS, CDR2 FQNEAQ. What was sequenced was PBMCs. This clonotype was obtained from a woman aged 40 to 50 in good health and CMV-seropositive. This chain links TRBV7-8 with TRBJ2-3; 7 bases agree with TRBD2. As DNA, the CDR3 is TGTGCCAGCAGCTTAGTCGGGGGAGGGCCCTCCGATACGCAGTATTTT. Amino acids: CASSLVGGGPSDTQYF.